The 26 T cell receptor beta chains below come from one sample, sequenced in a study of cytomegalovirus exposure and HLA in healthy donors. PCR amplification relied on 60 Vbeta primers (plus 13 Jbeta primers). Data came from immunoSEQ multiplex PCR; TCRdb stores just in-frame clones and leaves some out. The data contain some 170,000 clones, around 80% of them singletons. The specimen sequenced was PBMCs. Receptors were obtained from a girl aged 10 to 17 in good health and CMV-seropositive.

The chain uses TRBV5-1 and TRBJ1-2; D perhaps matches TRBD1 (5 bases). Trimming stripped 7 bases from V and 4 bases from J, with 14 bases between. The germline gives CDR1 SGHRS, CDR2 YFSETQ. This CDR3 contains 13 residues. In DNA, the CDR3 is TGCGCCAGCTCCCAGGGCCCGGGCTATGGCTACACCTTC. Translation: CASSQGPGYGYTF.

The rearrangement links TRBV12-5 to TRBJ1-3; 8 bases fit TRBD1. The germline V gene has CDR1 LGHNT and CDR2 FRNRAP. The CDR3 is 14 amino acids. Trimming cost V 3 bases and J 8 bases; bases outside gene matches: 6. CDR3 coding DNA: TGTGCTAGTGGTTTCTCGGACAGGGCTGACACCATATATTTT. This translates into CASGFSDRADTIYF.

The chain links TRBV7-8 to TRBJ1-2, with D possibly matching TRBD1 (6 bases). Germline assignment: CDR1 SGHVS and CDR2 FQNEAQ. The V end was cut by 5 bases, the J end by 6 bases, with 16 bases between. CDR3 length: 14 amino acids. In DNA, the CDR3 is TGTGCCAGCAGCCGACAGGCCACTCCGAATGGCTACACCTTC. This gives the protein CASSRQATPNGYTF.

V usage is TRBV28 and J usage is TRBJ1-3, with D unclear. The CDR3 extends over 16 amino acids. V was trimmed by 0 bases and J by 7 bases, leaving 16 bases between them. Germline CDR1 MDHEN, CDR2 SYDVKM. Here the CDR3 DNA reads TGTGCCAGCAGTTTATGGTGGGGAGGAGTGGGGAACACCATATATTTT. It is translated as CASSLWWGGVGNTIYF.

This clone has just a few counts. This sequence joins TRBV28 and TRBJ2-4; 13 nucleotides match TRBD2. CDR1 MDHEN and CDR2 SYDVKM come from the germline V gene. V shed 2 bases and J 1 base; nucleotides not matched to a gene: 8. The CDR3 covers 19 residues. CDR3 bases: TGTGCCAGCAGTTTAGGACTAGCGGGAGAGAAGGGGGCCAAAAACATTCAGTACTTC. As protein: CASSLGLAGEKGAKNIQYF.

The genes are TRBV12-5 and TRBJ2-3; a possible D gene is TRBD2 (6 bases). V was cut by 2 bases and J by 8 bases, with 11 bases left in between. CDR1 is LGHNT and CDR2 is FRNRAP in the germline V gene. The CDR3 consists of 13 residues. CDR3 in DNA: TGTGCTAGTGGTTTGACGGGACTTTCTACGCAGTATTTT. It specifies CASGLTGLSTQYF.

V gene TRBV15 combines with J gene TRBJ2-3, with D possibly TRBD2 on 6 matching bases. V lost 6 bases and J lost 3, with 10 bases in between. There are 13 residues in the CDR3. Germline CDR1 and CDR2: LNHNV and YYDKDF (reference sequence). The CDR3 coding sequence is TGTGCCACCAGGGAGGGTAGAACAGATACGCAGTATTTT. Its protein product is CATREGRTDTQYF.

The CDR3 bases are TGTGCCAGCGGCCTGCTAGCAAGTCCCTACAATGAGCAGTTCTTC. As protein: CASGLLASPYNEQFF. The V gene is TRBV2, the J gene TRBJ2-1, with D perhaps matching TRBD2 (5 bases). V lost 8 bases and J lost 2, with 16 bases in between. This CDR3 is 15 amino acids long. Per germline, CDR1 SNHLY and CDR2 FYNNEI. The entire variable domain, with the rest obtained from reference TRBV2 and TRBJ2-1, is as follows: EPEVTQTPSHQVTQMGQEVILRCVPISNHLYFYWYRQILGQKVEFLVSFYNNEISEKSEIFDDQFSVERPDGSNFTLKIRSTKLEDSAMYFCASGLLASPYNEQFFGPGTRLTVL.

This clone is a singleton in its sample. The chain carries TRBV7-8 and TRBJ2-3; D remains ambiguous. This CDR3 comprises 14 residues. Germline-derived CDR1 and CDR2 are SGHVS and FQNEAQ. Trimming shortened V by 3 bases and J by 2 bases, and 9 bases separated the two germline ends. The CDR3 loop is CASSFVAATDTQYF. CDR3 sequence (DNA): TGTGCCAGCAGCTTCGTTGCGGCCACAGATACGCAGTATTTT.

The chain couples TRBV10-3 to TRBJ2-6, with TRBD1 matching over 8 bases. CDR3 length: 19 residues. V lost 5 bases to trimming and J lost 0 bases; unmatched junction nucleotides: 12. Germline values: CDR1 ENHRY, CDR2 SYGVKD. The CDR3 is CAISPAPGQESSGANVLTF. The CDR3 bases are TGTGCCATCAGTCCAGCTCCGGGACAGGAAAGCTCTGGGGCCAACGTCCTGACTTTC.

The chain combines TRBV9 with TRBJ1-2; D possibly corresponds to TRBD1 (6 bases). CDR1 is SGDLS, CDR2 YYNGEE, per germline. V gave up 4 bases and J gave up 4 bases, with 14 bases separating them. The CDR3 totals 14 residues. The CDR3 here is CASSTPTGVYGYTF. DNA for the CDR3: TGTGCCAGCAGCACCCCGACAGGCGTCTATGGCTACACCTTC.

The chain employs TRBV6-5 and TRBJ2-7; 7 nucleotides line up with TRBD2. V shed 2 bases, J shed 6 bases, and the junction held 7 bases outside the gene matches. This CDR3 contains 14 residues. Germline lookup yields CDR1 MNHEY and CDR2 SVGAGI. The CDR3 is CASSYREGSSEQYF. CDR3 DNA sequence: TGTGCCAGCAGTTACAGGGAGGGAAGTAGCGAGCAGTACTTC.

As regards this clone: The same CDR3 arises from other DNA sequences in this sample as well. The chain links TRBV7-9 to TRBJ2-1, with D perhaps TRBD2 (7 bases). The CDR3 runs 15 residues. Germline V gene data show CDR1 as SEHNR and CDR2 as FQNEAQ (reference sequence). V dropped 1 base and J dropped 4 bases, with 11 bases sitting between them. CDR3 residues: CASSLEGGRYNEQFF. In DNA, the CDR3 is TGTGCCAGCAGCTTAGAGGGGGGGCGGTACAATGAGCAGTTCTTC.

The J gene is TRBJ1-5, the V gene TRBV5-6; no firm D call. Deletions cut 1 base from V and 9 bases from J, with 11 bases between. The CDR3 consists of 13 residues. Germline CDR1 reads SGHDT; CDR2 reads YYEEEE. In DNA form, the CDR3 reads TGTGCCAGCAGCTTGTCGGGGATAGGGCCCCAGCATTTT. Translated, it gives CASSLSGIGPQHF.

The chain has TRBV7-9 and TRBJ1-1; tentative D call: TRBD1 (6 bases). Germline V gene sequence: CDR1 SEHNR, CDR2 FQNEAQ (reference sequence). Between the trimmed V and J ends, which lost 3 bases and 0 bases, there was a span of 23 bases. This CDR3 is 19 amino acids long. The CDR3 nucleotides read TGTGCCAGCAGCTTCCCGTCGGGACACTCAAATCCCATGAACACTGAAGCTTTCTTT. Amino acid sequence: CASSFPSGHSNPMNTEAFF. The complete variable domain, with remaining parts taken from reference TRBV7-9 and TRBJ1-1, reads DTGVSQNPRHKITKRGQNVTFRCDPISEHNRLYWYRQTLGQGPEFLTYFQNEAQLEKSRLLSDRFSAERPKGSFSTLEIQRTEQGDSAMYLCASSFPSGHSNPMNTEAFFGQGTRLTVV.

The V gene is TRBV6-5, the J gene TRBJ1-2; D may be TRBD1 (6 bases). The CDR3 has 12 residues. Germline values: CDR1 MNHEY, CDR2 SVGAGI. V shed 10 bases and J shed 6 bases, with 15 bases lying between them. The CDR3: CATWTASDGYTF. Written as DNA, the CDR3 is TGTGCCACCTGGACAGCGTCTGATGGCTACACCTTC.

This rearrangement joins TRBV9 to TRBJ2-7; 13 positions agree with TRBD2. Unmatched junction bases numbered 2, after V lost 0 bases and J lost 2 bases. Germline V gene lookup returns CDR1 SGDLS and CDR2 YYNGEE. CDR3 length equals 16 residues. CDR3 residues: CASSVGGTSGTYEQYF. Written as DNA, the CDR3 is TGTGCCAGCAGCGTAGGAGGGACTAGCGGGACCTACGAGCAGTACTTC.

The chain is built from TRBV30 and TRBJ2-2, with TRBD1 identical over 8 bases. After removal of 3 bases from V and 7 bases from J, the junction contained 13 bases not matched to a gene. CDR1 GTSNPN and CDR2 SVGIG come from the germline V gene (reference sequence). The CDR3 has 16 residues. This chain's CDR3 is CAWSLRTGMYGGELFF. In DNA, the CDR3 is TGTGCCTGGAGCCTTAGGACAGGGATGTATGGCGGGGAGCTGTTTTTT.

The genes are TRBV2 and TRBJ2-5; 13 bases map to TRBD2. The V and J ends lost 8 bases and 5 bases, in that order; junction bases with no gene match: 5. Germline V lookup: CDR1 SNHLY, CDR2 FYNNEI. The CDR3 has 14 amino acids. As DNA, the CDR3 is TGTGCCAGCCGAGGACTAGCGGGAGTGGAGACCCAGTACTTC. Amino acid sequence: CASRGLAGVETQYF.

The chain couples TRBV7-3 to TRBJ2-5, with 7 bases lining up with TRBD1. Germline loops: CDR1 SGHTA, CDR2 FQGTGA. With V trimmed by 5 bases and J by 3 bases, 9 bases remained unmatched. The CDR3 length is 15 residues. The CDR3 spells CASSIAGTDEETQYF. The CDR3, as DNA: TGTGCCAGCAGCATAGCTGGGACAGATGAAGAGACCCAGTACTTC.

CDR3 coding DNA: TGTGCCAGCAGCGTAGGGGACAGGAACTACGAGCAGTACTTC. This translates into CASSVGDRNYEQYF. This chain connects TRBV9 to TRBJ2-7; TRBD1 agrees at 8 bases. The ends lost 0 bases at V and 3 bases at J; junction bases unmatched: 2. Germline values: CDR1 SGDLS, CDR2 YYNGEE. The CDR3 is 14 amino acids.

The chain combines TRBV14 with TRBJ1-1; possible D gene TRBD1, 5 bases. In germline, CDR1 is SGHDN, CDR2 FVKESK. Between the trimmed V and J ends, which lost 4 bases and 4 bases, there was a span of 16 bases. The CDR3 runs 15 residues. The DNA for the CDR3 is TGTGCCAGCAGCCGGCGGGGGGGTTTGGGCACTGAAGCTTTCTTT. Translated, it gives CASSRRGGLGTEAFF.

This clone was counted between two and nine times. The chain recombines TRBV10-1 with TRBJ1-4, with D perhaps TRBD1 (6 bases). This CDR3 is built from 12 residues. Trimming cost V 6 bases and J 7 bases, with 9 bases left between them. Looked up from germline, CDR1 is WNHNN and CDR2 is SYGVQD (reference sequence). The CDR3 spells CASSPGVEKLFF. DNA of the CDR3: TGCGCCAGCAGCCCAGGGGTTGAAAAACTGTTTTTT.

The chain joins TRBV6-1 to TRBJ2-7, with TRBD2 identical over 10 bases. With V trimmed by 7 bases and J by 1 base, 7 bases remained unmatched. Germline values: CDR1 MNHNS, CDR2 SASEGT. This CDR3 region has 15 residues. CDR3 in amino acids: CASKGLAGESYEQYF. CDR3 DNA sequence: TGTGCCAGCAAAGGTCTAGCGGGAGAGTCCTACGAGCAGTACTTC.

The genes are TRBV6-5 and TRBJ2-4, with D unclear. The CDR3 sequence is 15 residues long. The germline V and J ends were trimmed by 6 bases and 0 bases, with 12 bases remaining between them. Germline V gives CDR1 MNHEY, CDR2 SVGAGI. In nucleotides, the CDR3 is TGTGCCAGCAGCCCGGTCGCGCTAGCCAAAAACATTCAGTACTTC. Protein: CASSPVALAKNIQYF.

V usage is TRBV29-1 and J usage is TRBJ2-1, with TRBD1 identical over 11 bases. Germline lookup yields CDR1 SQVTM and CDR2 ANQGSEA. This CDR3 is 14 amino acids long. Losses at the gene ends were 6 bases for V and 8 bases for J; bases not matched to a gene: 9. The CDR3 protein is CSVEPGQGGHEQFF. CDR3 in DNA: TGCAGCGTCGAGCCGGGACAGGGGGGCCATGAGCAGTTCTTC.